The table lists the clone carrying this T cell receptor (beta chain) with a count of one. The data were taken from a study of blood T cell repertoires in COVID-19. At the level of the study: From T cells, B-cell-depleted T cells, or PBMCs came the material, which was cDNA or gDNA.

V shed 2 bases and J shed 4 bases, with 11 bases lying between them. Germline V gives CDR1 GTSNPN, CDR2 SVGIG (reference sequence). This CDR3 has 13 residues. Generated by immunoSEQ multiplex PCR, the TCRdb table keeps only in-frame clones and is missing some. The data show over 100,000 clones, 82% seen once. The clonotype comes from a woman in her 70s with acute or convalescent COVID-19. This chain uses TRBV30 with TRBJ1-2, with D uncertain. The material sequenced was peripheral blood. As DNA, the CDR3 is TGTGCCTGGAGTCCCGGGGTGCCCTATGGCTACACCTTC. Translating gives CAWSPGVPYGYTF.